This TCR beta chain was recorded in a study of Ad26.COV2.S vaccination and SARS-CoV-2 variants. Treatment denoted: roughly 20 received Ad26.COV2.S at low or high dose, single or two shots; roughly five received placebo; per-sample allocation not given. Sampling was performed 63 days after the first vaccine or placebo injection. Clones were sequenced by immunoSEQ multiplex PCR, and TCRdb holds only the in-frame ones, with some missing. The table has some 370,000 clones, under 90% seen once. CDR1 and CDR2 (germline): SGHRS, YFSETQ. Germline trimming cut 3 bases from V and 6 bases from J; bases unmatched to any gene: 1. This CDR3 contains 13 residues.

This TCR was sampled from a person between 18 and 65 years old who received the Ad26.COV2.S COVID-19 vaccine or a placebo. The material was peripheral blood, obtained in a trial of Ad26.COV2.S vaccine versus placebo. This chain connects TRBV5-1 to TRBJ1-2; TRBD1 aligns across 11 bases. CDR3 nucleotide sequence: TGCGCCAGCAGCTCGGGACAGGGGGATGGCTACACCTTC. This sequence encodes CASSSGQGDGYTF.